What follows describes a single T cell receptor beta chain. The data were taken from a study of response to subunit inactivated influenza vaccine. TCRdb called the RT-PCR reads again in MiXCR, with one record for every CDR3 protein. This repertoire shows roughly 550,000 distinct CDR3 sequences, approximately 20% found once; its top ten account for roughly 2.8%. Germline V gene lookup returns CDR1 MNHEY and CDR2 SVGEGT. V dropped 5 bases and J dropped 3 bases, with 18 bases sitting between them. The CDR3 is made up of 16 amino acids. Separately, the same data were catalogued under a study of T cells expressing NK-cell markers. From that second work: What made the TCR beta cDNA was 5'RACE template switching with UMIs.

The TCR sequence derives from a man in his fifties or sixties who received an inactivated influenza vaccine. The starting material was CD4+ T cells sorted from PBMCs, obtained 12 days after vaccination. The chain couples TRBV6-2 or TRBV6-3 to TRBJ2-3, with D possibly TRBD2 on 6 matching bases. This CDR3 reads CASSPRGGVLTDTQYF. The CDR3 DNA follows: TGTGCCAGCAGTCCCCGGGGCGGGGTGCTAACAGATACGCAGTATTTT.